Below are 29 T cell receptor beta chains sequenced from a single sample in a study of early stage breast cancer tumors. Only in-frame clones appear in the TCRdb table, and some are missing; sequencing was by immunoSEQ multiplex PCR. This table has tens of thousands of clones, approximately 80% appearing once. Input material: blood. The receptors derive from a person in their sixties with breast cancer.

This clone was counted only a few times. The chain employs TRBV7-2 and TRBJ2-7, with D hard to call. CDR3 length equals 15 residues. The V end lost 5 bases, the J end lost 0 bases, and 14 bases lay between the germline ends. Germline CDR1 reads SGHTA; CDR2 reads FQGNSA. The CDR3 DNA follows: TGTGCCAGCAGCCTAGGACGGCAAAGCTCCTACGAGCAGTACTTC. Encoded protein: CASSLGRQSSYEQYF. Full variable domain (rest looked up from reference TRBV7-2 and TRBJ2-7): GAGVSQSPSNKVTEKGKDVELRCDPISGHTALYWYRQSLGQGLEFLIYFQGNSAPDKSGLPSDRFSAERTGGSVSTLTIQRTQQEDSAVYLCASSLGRQSSYEQYFGPGTRLTVT.

V gene TRBV19 combines with J gene TRBJ2-7; D not certain. V was cut by 2 bases and J by 8 bases, with 10 bases left in between. The germline CDR1 and CDR2 sequences are LNHDA and SQIVND (reference sequence). The CDR3 has 12 amino acids. CDR3: CASSIFSGQQYF. The CDR3 DNA follows: TGTGCCAGTAGTATATTCTCCGGACAGCAGTACTTC.

The chain recombines TRBV28 with TRBJ2-1, with TRBD2 matching over 9 bases. This CDR3 is 15 amino acids long. The V gene's germline CDR1 is MDHEN and CDR2 SYDVKM. J was trimmed by 10 bases and V by 0 bases; bases with no gene match: 7. The CDR3 loop reads CASSLWREGQGEQFF. For the CDR3, the DNA is TGTGCCAGCAGTTTATGGCGGGAGGGCCAGGGGGAGCAGTTCTTC.

The rearrangement uses TRBV28 and TRBJ1-3; D gene ambiguous. In germline, CDR1 is MDHEN, CDR2 SYDVKM. Deletions cut 8 bases from V and 0 bases from J, with 11 bases between. This CDR3 region has 14 residues. The CDR3 loop reads CASGNLLSGNTIYF. CDR3 nucleotide sequence: TGTGCCAGCGGGAACCTCCTCTCTGGAAACACCATATATTTT.

The chain has TRBV9 and TRBJ1-4; perhaps TRBD1 as D (5 bases). The germline V and J ends were trimmed by 0 bases and 8 bases, with 14 bases remaining between them. Germline V CDR1 and CDR2: SGDLS, YYNGEE. The CDR3 contains 15 residues. As DNA, the CDR3 is TGTGCCAGCAGCGTAGGGGTGGGGACGGCCGAAAAACTGTTTTTT. This translates into CASSVGVGTAEKLFF.

V gene TRBV28 combines with J gene TRBJ2-1; 13 bases agree with TRBD2. The CDR3 is 17 residues long. Germline V gene lookup returns CDR1 MDHEN and CDR2 SYDVKM. V shed 8 bases and J 1 base; nucleotides not matched to a gene: 8. This CDR3 reads CASFTGLAGASYNEQFF. DNA for the CDR3: TGTGCCAGCTTTACCGGACTAGCGGGAGCATCCTACAATGAGCAGTTCTTC.

The chain combines TRBV7-9 with TRBJ2-7; D is ambiguous. V was shortened by 5 bases and J by 1 base, with 6 bases between the two germline ends. Germline V gene sequence: CDR1 SEHNR, CDR2 FQNEAQ (reference sequence). This CDR3 spans 12 amino acids. The CDR3 sequence is CASSPTSYEQYF. In nucleotides, the CDR3 is TGTGCCAGCAGCCCTACTTCCTACGAGCAGTACTTC.

This clone was observed a few times. J is TRBJ2-2 and V is TRBV27; no clear D gene. The germline V gene has CDR1 MNHEY and CDR2 SMNVEV (reference sequence). The CDR3 totals 14 residues. Trimming took 5 bases from V and 2 from J, leaving 9 bases between them. This CDR3 is CASSIYHNTGELFF. The CDR3 nucleotides read TGTGCCAGCAGTATATACCATAACACCGGGGAGCTGTTTTTT.

This clone was detected only a few times. In DNA, the CDR3 is TGCGCCAGCAGCTTGGAGGCTAGCGGGAGGCCCTACAATGAGCAGTTCTTC. Its protein is CASSLEASGRPYNEQFF. The rearrangement uses TRBV5-1 and TRBJ2-1; 11 bases map to TRBD2. From germline, CDR1 is SGHRS and CDR2 YFSETQ. The CDR3 runs to 17 residues. V was pared by 0 bases and J by 2 bases, with 4 bases of the junction left unmatched.

This clone showed up just once. The rearrangement joins TRBV29-1 to TRBJ2-3; TRBD2 matches 14 bases. Unmatched junction bases numbered 8, after V lost 6 bases and J lost 3 bases. The germline gives CDR1 SQVTM, CDR2 ANQGSEA. This CDR3 is built from 16 residues. CDR3 in amino acids: CSVSGGTSGRTDTQYF. The CDR3 bases are TGCAGCGTCTCAGGGGGGACTAGCGGGAGAACAGATACGCAGTATTTT.

The J gene is TRBJ2-5, the V gene TRBV7-8; 7 positions match TRBD1. The CDR3 contains 14 residues. V lost 6 bases, J lost 4 bases, and 8 bases stayed unmatched. CDR1 and CDR2 (germline): SGHVS, FQNEAQ. CDR3: CASRSDRGPETQYF. The CDR3 DNA follows: TGTGCCAGCAGGAGTGATAGGGGGCCAGAGACCCAGTACTTC.

The chain is built from TRBV27 and TRBJ2-7, with unresolved D. Trimming took 0 bases from V and 5 from J, leaving 14 bases between them. CDR1 MNHEY and CDR2 SMNVEV come from the germline V gene (reference sequence). CDR3 length: 15 residues. CDR3 DNA: TGTGCCAGCAGTTTATCGCCCCAGGCACTACACGAGCAGTACTTC. Protein: CASSLSPQALHEQYF.

In its sample, this clone was seen a few times. This chain uses TRBV9 with TRBJ1-1, with D perhaps matching TRBD1 (5 bases). Between the trimmed V and J ends, which lost 2 bases and 1 base, there was a span of 15 bases. The CDR3 is 16 residues long. CDR1 and CDR2 (germline): SGDLS, YYNGEE. The CDR3 here is CASSVMSGTWNTEAFF. CDR3 sequence (DNA): TGTGCCAGCAGCGTTATGTCCGGGACGTGGAACACTGAAGCTTTCTTT.

This chain joins TRBV6-1 and TRBJ2-1; possibly TRBD1 for D (6 bases). Trimming took off 0 bases at V and 12 bases at J, with 12 bases between the two ends. Looked up from germline, CDR1 is MNHNS and CDR2 is SASEGT. The CDR3 totals 13 residues. In DNA form, the CDR3 reads TGTGCCAGCAGTGAAGCCAGGGGAGAGGGGCAGTTCTTC. Protein: CASSEARGEGQFF.

The chain joins TRBV5-5 to TRBJ2-3, with D perhaps TRBD2 (6 bases). Germline loops: CDR1 SGHKS, CDR2 YYEKEE (reference sequence). The V end lost 4 bases, the J end lost 1 base, and 10 bases lay between the germline ends. The CDR3 has 14 residues. The CDR3 loop reads CASSPEGRTDTQYF. As DNA, the CDR3 is TGTGCCAGCAGCCCGGAGGGCCGCACAGATACGCAGTATTTT.

The V gene is TRBV6-5, the J gene TRBJ2-5; 9 bases map to TRBD2. The V gene's germline CDR1 is MNHEY and CDR2 SVGAGI. J lost 5 bases, V lost 4 bases, and 5 bases had no gene match. CDR3 length: 14 residues. CDR3 bases: TGTGCCAGCAGTTCATCTAGCGGGGCCGAGACCCAGTACTTC. Protein: CASSSSSGAETQYF.

DNA for the CDR3: TGCAGCGCCCAGCACGGGGGTGGCTATGGCTACACCTTC. This gives the protein CSAQHGGGYGYTF. This sequence joins TRBV29-1 and TRBJ1-2; tentative D call: TRBD1 (5 bases). Germline V gives CDR1 SQVTM, CDR2 ANQGSEA. The V gene lost 7 bases and the J gene lost 4 bases, with 16 bases spanning the gap. The CDR3 loop spans 13 amino acids.

This chain links TRBV5-1 with TRBJ1-1, with 10 bases matching TRBD1. From germline, CDR1 is SGHRS and CDR2 YFSETQ. Trimming took 4 bases from V and 3 from J; bases not matched to a gene: 12. This CDR3 region has 17 residues. CDR3 bases: TGCGCCAGCAGCGGAGCCGGGACAGGGGCGGCGTACACTGAAGCTTTCTTT. Its translation: CASSGAGTGAAYTEAFF.

This chain connects TRBV6-5 to TRBJ1-3; unclear D gene. The CDR3 has 14 amino acids. Trimming shortened V by 8 bases and J by 0 bases, and 11 bases separated the two germline ends. Germline lookup yields CDR1 MNHEY and CDR2 SVGAGI. CDR3: CASQPWDSGNTIYF. CDR3 in DNA: TGTGCCAGCCAACCCTGGGACTCTGGAAACACCATATATTTT.

The V call is TRBV30, the J call TRBJ2-7; D call uncertain. This CDR3 is built from 13 residues. The germline gives CDR1 GTSNPN, CDR2 SVGIG (reference sequence). V lost 0 bases, J lost 3 bases, and 9 bases lay in between. CDR3 in DNA: TGTGCCTGGAGTGTACAACTCCGCTACGAGCAGTACTTC. The encoded protein is CAWSVQLRYEQYF. Together with reference TRBV30 and TRBJ2-7, the CDR3 gives the full variable domain: SQTIHQWPATLVQPVGSPLSLECTVEGTSNPNLYWYRQAAGRGLQLLFYSVGIGQISSEVPQNLSASRPQDRQFILSSKKLLLSDSGFYLCAWSVQLRYEQYFGPGTRLTVT.

V and J are TRBV11-3 and TRBJ2-1, with 9 bases aligning to TRBD2. Germline assignment: CDR1 SGHNT and CDR2 YENEEA. The CDR3 runs to 17 residues. After removal of 1 base from V and 6 bases from J, the junction contained 10 bases not matched to a gene. CDR3: CASSLGGAGGRANEQFF. CDR3 nucleotide sequence: TGTGCCAGCAGCTTAGGTGGGGCGGGAGGGCGGGCCAATGAGCAGTTCTTC.

This clone was observed a few times. The rearrangement uses TRBV9 and TRBJ1-2; D is possibly TRBD1 (6 bases). The V and J ends lost 3 bases and 0 bases respectively, with 12 bases between them. The germline gives CDR1 SGDLS, CDR2 YYNGEE. The CDR3 has 15 residues. CDR3 protein: CASSAGGQSNYGYTF. In DNA, the CDR3 is TGTGCCAGCAGCGCCGGAGGACAGTCTAACTATGGCTACACCTTC.

The chain carries TRBV5-1 and TRBJ2-3; D may match TRBD1 or TRBD2 (5 bases each). CDR1 and CDR2 (germline): SGHRS, YFSETQ. V lost 4 bases to trimming and J lost 2 bases, with 8 bases between them. The CDR3 has 13 amino acids. The CDR3 DNA reads TGCGCCAGCAGCCCTGGGACCACAGATACGCAGTATTTT. Translation gives CASSPGTTDTQYF.

J is TRBJ2-7 and V is TRBV18; 8 nucleotides agree with TRBD2. The CDR3 is 16 residues long. Germline V gives CDR1 KGHSH, CDR2 LQKENI. The V gene end was trimmed by 5 bases and the J gene end by 2 bases; junction bases not matched to a gene: 11. CDR3 in amino acids: CASSRTGGAATYEQYF. In DNA, the CDR3 is TGTGCCAGCTCAAGGACGGGGGGGGCCGCGACCTACGAGCAGTACTTC.

V gene TRBV5-6 combines with J gene TRBJ1-6, with 8 positions matching TRBD1. V lost 4 bases and J lost 7; bases outside the gene matches: 10. Per germline, CDR1 SGHDT and CDR2 YYEEEE. The length of the CDR3 is 16 residues. The CDR3 DNA is TGTGCCAGCAGCACGTTACCGGGACAGGCCAATTCACCCCTCCACTTT. Amino acid sequence: CASSTLPGQANSPLHF.

The chain joins TRBV4-2 to TRBJ1-5; perhaps TRBD1 as D (5 bases). The germline CDR1 and CDR2 sequences are LGHNA and YNFKEQ. V was trimmed by 0 bases and J by 9 bases, leaving 9 bases between them. CDR3 length equals 13 residues. CDR3 residues: CASSQDRVRPQHF. The DNA of the CDR3 is TGTGCCAGCAGCCAAGACAGGGTCCGGCCCCAGCATTTT.

V usage is TRBV27 and J usage is TRBJ2-1; the D gene is possibly TRBD2 (6 bases). Trimming pared 5 bases from V and 0 bases from J, leaving 11 bases between. This CDR3 is 15 amino acids long. CDR1 MNHEY and CDR2 SMNVEV come from the germline V gene (reference sequence). As DNA, the CDR3 is TGTGCCAGCAGTGGGACTTTTAGCTCCTACAATGAGCAGTTCTTC. Protein sequence: CASSGTFSSYNEQFF.

The chain couples TRBV11-2 to TRBJ2-5; no clear D. V lost 5 bases to trimming and J lost 2 bases, with 18 bases between them. Looked up from germline, CDR1 is SGHAT and CDR2 is FQNNGV. CDR3 size: 16 residues. The CDR3 loop is CASSQKGRILQETQYF. In DNA form, the CDR3 reads TGTGCCAGCAGCCAAAAGGGCAGGATACTTCAAGAGACCCAGTACTTC.

A note on this clone: At one end, the junction sequence differs from germline, possibly due to a read error. The J gene is TRBJ2-5, the V gene TRBV15; the D is unclear. The CDR3 has 14 amino acids. Germline-derived CDR1 and CDR2 are LNHNV and YYDKDF (reference sequence). The CDR3 nucleotides are TGTGCCACCAGCGGAGACCCGGCACAAGAGACCCAGTACTTC. Amino acids: CATSGDPAQETQYF. The full variable domain, with the rest looked up from reference TRBV15 and TRBJ2-5, is DAMVIQNPRYQVTQFGKPVTLSCSQTLNHNVMYWYQQKSSQAPKLLFHYYDKDFNNEADTPDNFQSRRPNTSFCFLDIRSPGLGDTAMYLCATSGDPAQETQYFGPGTRLLVL.